These 31 T cell receptor beta chains were sequenced from one sample in a study of T-cell memory formation after mild COVID-19. TCRdb re-analysed the 5' RACE reads in MiXCR, keeping a single row per CDR3 protein. The sample holds about 90,000 distinct CDR3 sequences, more than 13% seen once. The sample was PBMCs or a T cell subset sorted from them (not recorded which). These receptors all come from a man aged 18 to 35 who had mild COVID-19 (a few samples of this study predate the infection). Cell type and time point are not known.

This clonotype was seen a handful of times. The rearrangement uses TRBV5-5 and TRBJ2-7; 9 bases are shared with TRBD1. The CDR3 runs 14 residues. V shed 2 bases and J 5 bases; nucleotides not matched to a gene: 5. CDR1 SGHKS and CDR2 YYEKEE come from the germline V gene (reference sequence). This CDR3 reads CASSFGTGIHEQYF. CDR3 nucleotide sequence: TGTGCCAGCAGCTTTGGGACAGGGATTCACGAGCAGTACTTC.

The V and J genes are TRBV15 and TRBJ2-5; TRBD2 agrees at 12 bases. This CDR3 contains 16 residues. V was pared by 6 bases and J by 5 bases, with 10 bases of the junction left unmatched. Germline V gives CDR1 LNHNV, CDR2 YYDKDF (reference sequence). For the CDR3, the DNA is TGTGCCACCAGGAGACTAGCGGGGGAACTGAGTGAGACCCAGTACTTC. This translates into CATRRLAGELSETQYF.

The V and J genes are TRBV11-3 and TRBJ2-5; 9 nucleotides line up with TRBD1. V shed 5 bases and J 6 bases; nucleotides not matched to a gene: 7. CDR1 SGHNT and CDR2 YENEEA come from the germline V gene. This CDR3 is 14 amino acids long. CDR3 bases: TGTGCCAGCAGCCTGCCGGGACAGGGAAAGACCCAGTACTTC. It codes for CASSLPGQGKTQYF.

This sequence joins TRBV27 and TRBJ2-7; perhaps TRBD1 as D (7 bases). Trimming shortened V by 6 bases and J by 6 bases, and 18 bases separated the two germline ends. CDR1 and CDR2 (germline): MNHEY, SMNVEV (reference sequence). The CDR3 has 14 residues. CDR3 in amino acids: CASRLAQGGLEQYF. The CDR3 nucleotides read TGTGCCAGCAGATTGGCTCAGGGGGGACTCGAGCAGTACTTC.

V usage is TRBV4-3 and J usage is TRBJ2-1, with 7 bases lining up with TRBD2. The V and J ends lost 0 bases and 5 bases, in that order; junction bases with no gene match: 7. The CDR3 extends over 16 amino acids. CDR1 and CDR2 (germline): LGHNA, YSLEER. CDR3 amino acids: CASSQDMWGGNNEQFF. The CDR3 DNA follows: TGCGCCAGCAGCCAAGATATGTGGGGGGGTAACAATGAGCAGTTCTTC.

V usage is TRBV5-1 and J usage is TRBJ2-1; 7 bases match TRBD2. This CDR3 spans 17 amino acids. Losses at the gene ends were 1 base for V and 2 bases for J; bases not matched to a gene: 9. CDR1 and CDR2 from the germline V gene are SGHRS and YFSETQ. The chain's CDR3 is CASSLYSGGTTYNEQFF. For the CDR3, the DNA is TGCGCCAGCAGCTTGTACTCCGGGGGGACGACCTACAATGAGCAGTTCTTC.

This chain connects TRBV10-3 to TRBJ2-1, with TRBD2 identical over 8 bases. Germline V gives CDR1 ENHRY, CDR2 SYGVKD. The CDR3 is 16 amino acids. The ends lost 0 bases at V and 7 bases at J; junction bases unmatched: 8. For the CDR3, the DNA is TGTGCCATCAGTGAGTCTGGAAGCGGGGGCGTAAATGAGCAGTTCTTC. This sequence encodes CAISESGSGGVNEQFF.

This clonotype has a handful of counts. The genes are TRBV7-3 and TRBJ2-5, with D perhaps given as TRBD1 or TRBD2 (6 bases each). Trimming took off 5 bases at V and 4 bases at J, with 17 bases between the two ends. CDR3 length: 15 amino acids. CDR1 is SGHTA, CDR2 FQGTGA, per germline. The CDR3 loop reads CASSPLGGLGETQYF. CDR3 bases: TGTGCCAGCAGCCCACTCGGGGGCTTAGGAGAGACCCAGTACTTC.

The chain recombines TRBV4-1 with TRBJ2-1; D possibly uses TRBD1 or TRBD2 (6 bases each). Germline V gives CDR1 MGHRA, CDR2 YSYEKL. Trimming pared 0 bases from V and 0 bases from J, leaving 15 bases between. The CDR3 loop spans 18 amino acids. The chain's CDR3 is CASSQDLKEGGSYNEQFF. For the CDR3, the DNA is TGCGCCAGCAGCCAAGATTTAAAGGAGGGGGGCTCCTACAATGAGCAGTTCTTC.

Many counts were recorded for this clonotype. J is TRBJ2-7 and V is TRBV27, with D perhaps matching TRBD1 (6 bases). Germline CDR1 reads MNHEY; CDR2 reads SMNVEV (reference sequence). The CDR3 extends over 14 amino acids. V lost 5 bases and J 6 bases, leaving 17 bases between the germline ends. In DNA, the CDR3 is TGTGCCAGCAGTCCCCTTAAGAGAGGGGGCGAGCAGTACGTC. This sequence encodes CASSPLKRGGEQYV.

This sequence joins TRBV4-1 and TRBJ1-5, with D tentatively TRBD1 (6 bases). Trimming left V 0 bases short and J 1 base short, with 10 bases between. From germline, CDR1 is MGHRA and CDR2 YSYEKL. This CDR3 is built from 16 residues. The chain's CDR3 is CASSQEAGASNQPQHF. The CDR3 nucleotides read TGCGCCAGCAGCCAAGAGGCAGGGGCGAGCAATCAGCCCCAGCATTTT.

There are many counts of this clonotype. V gene TRBV29-1 combines with J gene TRBJ1-3; D gene uncertain. This CDR3 region has 13 residues. V was shortened by 7 bases and J by 0 bases, with 10 bases between the two germline ends. Germline V gene lookup returns CDR1 SQVTM and CDR2 ANQGSEA. CDR3 amino acids: CSGPGISGNTIYF. CDR3 DNA sequence: TGCAGCGGCCCGGGGATCTCTGGAAACACCATATATTTT.

This clonotype was seen many times. V gene TRBV5-1 combines with J gene TRBJ2-1, with 12 positions matching TRBD1. This CDR3 region has 14 residues. Trimming took 4 bases from V and 7 from J; bases not matched to a gene: 3. Per germline, CDR1 SGHRS and CDR2 YFSETQ. The CDR3 region has the DNA TGCGCCAGCAGCCTGGGACAGGGGGCTAATGAGCAGTTCTTC. As protein: CASSLGQGANEQFF.

This clonotype was counted many times. V is TRBV4-3 and J is TRBJ2-3; no clear D. The CDR3 has 14 residues. From germline, CDR1 is LGHNA and CDR2 YSLEER. V was trimmed by 8 bases and J by 0 bases, leaving 12 bases between them. The CDR3 sequence: CASGWSRSTDTQYF. The CDR3 DNA follows: TGCGCCAGCGGATGGTCCAGAAGCACAGATACGCAGTATTTT.

This clonotype was observed many times. The rearrangement links TRBV7-9 to TRBJ2-2; 7 nucleotides align to TRBD1. The CDR3 extends over 16 amino acids. The germline gives CDR1 SEHNR, CDR2 FQNEAQ (reference sequence). V shed 7 bases, J shed 0 bases, and the junction held 8 bases outside the gene matches. The CDR3 coding sequence is TGTGCCAGCACCGCGAACAGGGGCCCGAACACCGGGGAGCTGTTTTTT. As protein: CASTANRGPNTGELFF.

This clonotype came up a few times. The V and J genes are TRBV7-9 and TRBJ2-1; 9 positions match TRBD1. V gave up 6 bases and J gave up 6 bases; unmatched junction bases: 9. CDR3 length equals 15 residues. Germline CDR1 is SEHNR and CDR2 is FQNEAQ (reference sequence). The CDR3 DNA reads as TGTGCCAGCAGAAATCCGGGACAGGGCCTCAATGAGCAGTTCTTC. Translating gives CASRNPGQGLNEQFF.

This chain uses TRBV18 with TRBJ2-1, with D perhaps matching TRBD1 (5 bases). In germline, CDR1 is KGHSH, CDR2 LQKENI. This CDR3 is 14 amino acids long. The V and J ends lost 5 bases and 6 bases respectively, with 14 bases between them. The CDR3 region is CASSSPDSINEQFF. CDR3 nucleotides: TGTGCCAGCTCATCGCCCGACAGTATCAATGAGCAGTTCTTC. The entire variable domain, with the rest obtained from reference TRBV18 and TRBJ2-1, is as follows: NAGVMQNPRHLVRRRGQEARLRCSPMKGHSHVYWYRQLPEEGLKFMVYLQKENIIDESGMPKERFSAEFPKEGPSILRIQQVVRGDSAAYFCASSSPDSINEQFFGPGTRLTVL.

The V and J genes are TRBV4-1 and TRBJ2-3; 8 nucleotides line up with TRBD2. From germline, CDR1 is MGHRA and CDR2 YSYEKL. Unmatched junction bases numbered 8, after V lost 1 base and J lost 2 bases. The CDR3 sequence is 17 residues long. CDR3 coding DNA: TGCGCCAGCAGCCAAGTGGCAGCGGGGGCCGTCACAGATACGCAGTATTTT. It specifies CASSQVAAGAVTDTQYF.

The rearrangement links TRBV20-1 to TRBJ2-7; 7 nucleotides match TRBD2. Germline V gene lookup returns CDR1 DFQATT and CDR2 SNEGSKA (reference sequence). J gave up 3 bases and V 3 bases, and 14 bases lay outside the gene matches. The CDR3 loop spans 16 amino acids. This CDR3 reads CSASPLGGGPSYEQYF. The CDR3 bases are TGCAGTGCTAGCCCGCTGGGGGGGGGACCAAGCTACGAGCAGTACTTC.

This clonotype was seen many times. J is TRBJ2-2 and V is TRBV4-2; D is possibly TRBD2 (5 bases). Per germline, CDR1 LGHNA and CDR2 YNFKEQ. The V end was cut by 1 base, the J end by 7 bases, with 16 bases between. CDR3 length: 16 amino acids. The CDR3 is CASSQVTSSGGGELFF. The CDR3 DNA is TGTGCCAGCAGCCAAGTCACCAGCAGCGGAGGCGGGGAGCTGTTTTTT.

This clonotype has a handful of counts. The CDR3 coding sequence is TGTGCCAGCAGCTTGACGGGGCCAGGCAATCAGCCCCAGCATTTT. Protein: CASSLTGPGNQPQHF. The genes are TRBV7-9 and TRBJ1-5; D perhaps matches TRBD1 (5 bases). The CDR3 contains 15 residues. Trimming removed 3 bases at V and 2 bases at J, with 11 bases between. Germline V lookup: CDR1 SEHNR, CDR2 FQNEAQ (reference sequence).

This clonotype showed up many times. This sequence joins TRBV7-9 and TRBJ2-1, with 16 bases matching TRBD2. The germline gives CDR1 SEHNR, CDR2 FQNEAQ (reference sequence). V was pared by 5 bases and J by 4 bases, with 5 bases of the junction left unmatched. This CDR3 has 17 amino acids. The CDR3 is CASSLGTSGGAYNEQFF. The CDR3 bases are TGTGCCAGCAGCCTCGGGACTAGCGGGGGGGCTTACAATGAGCAGTTCTTC.

In its sample, this clonotype was seen a few times. DNA of the CDR3: TGCGCCAGCAGCCAAGATCTAGACAATGAGCAGTTCTTC. Translated, it gives CASSQDLDNEQFF. This sequence joins TRBV4-3 and TRBJ2-1; D gene ambiguous. The CDR3 extends over 13 amino acids. CDR1 is LGHNA and CDR2 is YSLEER in the germline V gene. Trimming removed 0 bases from V and 5 bases from J, with 5 bases in between.

The V call is TRBV7-7, the J call TRBJ2-2; 7 bases are shared with TRBD1. Germline V gene data show CDR1 as SSHAT and CDR2 as FNYEAQ (reference sequence). After removal of 1 base from V and 6 bases from J, the junction contained 14 bases not matched to a gene. The CDR3 sequence is 18 residues long. CDR3 protein: CASSLESQGQPYPGELFF. The CDR3 DNA reads TGTGCCAGCAGCTTAGAGTCCCAGGGACAGCCCTACCCCGGGGAGCTGTTTTTT.

This clonotype was seen a handful of times. J is TRBJ2-7 and V is TRBV28; 9 positions match TRBD1. The V segment lost 3 bases and the J segment 4 bases; nucleotides outside the gene matches: 7. The germline CDR1 and CDR2 sequences are MDHEN and SYDVKM. The CDR3 is 15 residues long. CDR3 in DNA: TGTGCCAGCAGTTTCAGGGACAGGGAGACGTACGAGCAGTACTTC. Amino acid sequence: CASSFRDRETYEQYF.

This clonotype was found a few times. The V and J genes are TRBV6-5 and TRBJ2-7; 8 nucleotides match TRBD1. Germline V gene sequence: CDR1 MNHEY, CDR2 SVGAGI. V was clipped by 0 bases and J by 0 bases; unmatched bases: 1. The CDR3 totals 15 residues. The CDR3 sequence is CASSYSQGVSYEQYF. The CDR3 region has the DNA TGTGCCAGCAGTTACTCACAGGGGGTCTCCTACGAGCAGTACTTC.

V usage is TRBV7-3 and J usage is TRBJ2-1, with 7 bases lining up with TRBD2. The J segment lost 5 bases and the V segment lost 2 bases, leaving 6 bases of the junction unmatched. The CDR3 runs to 15 residues. Germline CDR1 SGHTA, CDR2 FQGTGA. DNA for the CDR3: TGTGCCAGCAGCTTACAACTAGCGCCCAACAATGAGCAGTTCTTC. Translating it yields CASSLQLAPNNEQFF.

The V and J genes are TRBV4-1 and TRBJ2-3, with a possible D match to TRBD1 (5 bases). Trimming shortened V by 4 bases and J by 6 bases, and 17 bases separated the two germline ends. Looked up from germline, CDR1 is MGHRA and CDR2 is YSYEKL. The CDR3 has 15 amino acids. The CDR3 sequence: CASSPRTTLLDTQYF. In DNA form, the CDR3 reads TGCGCCAGCAGCCCCCGGACAACCCTTTTGGATACGCAGTATTTT.

This clonotype has only a few counts. The chain uses TRBV7-6 and TRBJ1-2, with 8 bases lining up with TRBD1. Per the germline V gene, CDR1 is SGHVS and CDR2 is FNYEAQ. The CDR3 loop spans 15 amino acids. Trimming took 5 bases from V and 1 from J; bases not matched to a gene: 6. CDR3 in amino acids: CASSEGTGVNYGYTF. Here the CDR3 DNA reads TGTGCCAGCAGCGAAGGGACAGGAGTTAACTATGGCTACACCTTC.

The rearrangement uses TRBV7-6 and TRBJ2-7; 10 bases match TRBD2. This CDR3 comprises 16 residues. Germline-derived CDR1 and CDR2 are SGHVS and FNYEAQ. Trimming removed 1 base from V and 1 base from J; junction bases left unmatched: 4. The CDR3 here is CASSLGTAGGSYEQYF. CDR3 nucleotides: TGTGCCAGCAGCTTAGGGACAGCGGGAGGGTCCTACGAGCAGTACTTC.

This clonotype has just a few counts. The CDR3 region is CASSTSGGGTDTQYF. CDR3 bases: TGTGCCAGCAGCACGAGCGGGGGGGGCACAGATACGCAGTATTTT. The chain carries TRBV5-6 and TRBJ2-3, with TRBD2 identical over 10 bases. Looked up from germline, CDR1 is SGHDT and CDR2 is YYEEEE. This CDR3 is built from 15 residues. J gave up 1 base and V 4 bases, and 3 bases lay outside the gene matches.